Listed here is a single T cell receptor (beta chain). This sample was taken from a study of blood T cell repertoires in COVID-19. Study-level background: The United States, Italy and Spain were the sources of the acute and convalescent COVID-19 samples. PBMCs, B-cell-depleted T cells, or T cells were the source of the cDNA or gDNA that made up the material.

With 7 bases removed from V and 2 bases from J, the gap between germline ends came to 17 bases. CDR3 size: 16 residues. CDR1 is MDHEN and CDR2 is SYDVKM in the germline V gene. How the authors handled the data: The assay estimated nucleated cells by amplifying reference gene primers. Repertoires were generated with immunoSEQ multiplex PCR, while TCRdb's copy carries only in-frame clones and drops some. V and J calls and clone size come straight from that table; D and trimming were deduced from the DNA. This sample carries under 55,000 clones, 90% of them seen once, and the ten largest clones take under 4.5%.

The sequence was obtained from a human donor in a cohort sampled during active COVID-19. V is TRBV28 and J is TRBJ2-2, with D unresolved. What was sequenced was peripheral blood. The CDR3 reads CASTGWRNENTGELFF. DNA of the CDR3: TGTGCCAGCACTGGGTGGCGGAATGAAAACACCGGGGAGCTGTTTTTT.